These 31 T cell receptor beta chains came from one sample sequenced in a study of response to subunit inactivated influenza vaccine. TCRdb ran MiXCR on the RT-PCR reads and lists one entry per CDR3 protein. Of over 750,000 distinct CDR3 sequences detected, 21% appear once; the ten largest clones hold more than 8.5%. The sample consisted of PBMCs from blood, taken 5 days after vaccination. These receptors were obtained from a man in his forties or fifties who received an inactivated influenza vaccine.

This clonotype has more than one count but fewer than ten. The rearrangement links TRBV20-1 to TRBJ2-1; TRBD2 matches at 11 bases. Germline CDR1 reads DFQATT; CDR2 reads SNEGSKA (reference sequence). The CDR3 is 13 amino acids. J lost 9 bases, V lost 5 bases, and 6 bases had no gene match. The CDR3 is CSALSGTSGEQFF. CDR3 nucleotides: TGCAGTGCTTTATCCGGGACTAGCGGTGAGCAGTTCTTC.

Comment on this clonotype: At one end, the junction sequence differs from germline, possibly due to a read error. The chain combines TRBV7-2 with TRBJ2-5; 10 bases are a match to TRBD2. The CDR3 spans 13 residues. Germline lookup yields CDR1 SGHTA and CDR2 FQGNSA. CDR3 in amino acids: CASSNDLAGVTNF. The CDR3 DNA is TGTGCCAGCAGCAACGACCTAGCGGGAGTGACGAACTTC.

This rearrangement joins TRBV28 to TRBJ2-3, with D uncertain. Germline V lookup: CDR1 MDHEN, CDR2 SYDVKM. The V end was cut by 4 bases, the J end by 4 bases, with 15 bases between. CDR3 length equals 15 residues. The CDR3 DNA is TGTGCCAGCAGTTCCCGGCGGTCCACTTCAGATACGCAGTATTTT. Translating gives CASSSRRSTSDTQYF.

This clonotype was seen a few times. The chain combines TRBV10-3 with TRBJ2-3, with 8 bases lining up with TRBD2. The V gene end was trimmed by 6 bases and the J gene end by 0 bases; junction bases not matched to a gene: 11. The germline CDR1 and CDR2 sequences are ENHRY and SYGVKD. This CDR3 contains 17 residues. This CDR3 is CAIRGGRPPGSTDTQYF. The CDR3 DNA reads TGTGCCATCAGGGGCGGGAGGCCTCCGGGTAGCACAGATACGCAGTATTTT.

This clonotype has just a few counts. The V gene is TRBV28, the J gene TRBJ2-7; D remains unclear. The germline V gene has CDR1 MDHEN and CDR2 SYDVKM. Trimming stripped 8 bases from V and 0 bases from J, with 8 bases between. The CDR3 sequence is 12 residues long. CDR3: CASGSLSYEQYF. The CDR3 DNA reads TGTGCCAGCGGTTCCCTCTCCTACGAGCAGTACTTC.

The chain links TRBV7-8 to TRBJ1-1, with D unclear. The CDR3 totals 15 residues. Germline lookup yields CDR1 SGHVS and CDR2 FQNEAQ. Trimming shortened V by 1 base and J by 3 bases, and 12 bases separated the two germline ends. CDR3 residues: CASSLVGLLDTEAFF. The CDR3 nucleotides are TGTGCCAGCAGCTTAGTTGGTCTCTTGGACACTGAAGCTTTCTTT.

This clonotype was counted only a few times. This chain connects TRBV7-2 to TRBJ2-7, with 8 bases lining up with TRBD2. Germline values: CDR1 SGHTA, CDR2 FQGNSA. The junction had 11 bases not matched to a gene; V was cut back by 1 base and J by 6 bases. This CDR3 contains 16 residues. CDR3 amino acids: CASSLVGWRGEIEQYF. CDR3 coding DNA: TGTGCCAGCAGCTTAGTAGGTTGGCGGGGGGAAATCGAGCAGTACTTC.

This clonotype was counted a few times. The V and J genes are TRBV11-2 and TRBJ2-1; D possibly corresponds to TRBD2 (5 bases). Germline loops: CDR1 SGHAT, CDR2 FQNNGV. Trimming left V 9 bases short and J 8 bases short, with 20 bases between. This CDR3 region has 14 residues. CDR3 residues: CASTGRVIGDEQFF. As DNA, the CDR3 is TGTGCCAGTACCGGGCGGGTGATTGGCGATGAGCAGTTCTTC.

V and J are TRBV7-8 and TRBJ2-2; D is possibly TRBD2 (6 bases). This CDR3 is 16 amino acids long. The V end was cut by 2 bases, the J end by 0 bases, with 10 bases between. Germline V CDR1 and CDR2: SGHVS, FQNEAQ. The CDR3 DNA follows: TGTGCCAGCAGCTTACGTAGCGGATCGAACACCGGGGAGCTGTTTTTT. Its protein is CASSLRSGSNTGELFF.

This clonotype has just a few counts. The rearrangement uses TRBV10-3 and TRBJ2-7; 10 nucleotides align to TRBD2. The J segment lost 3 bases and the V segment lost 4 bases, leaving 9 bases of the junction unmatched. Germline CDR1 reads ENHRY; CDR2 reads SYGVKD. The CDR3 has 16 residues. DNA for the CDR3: TGTGCCATCAGTGGGCGGGGTAGCGGGAGGCTCTACGAGCAGTACTTC. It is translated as CAISGRGSGRLYEQYF.

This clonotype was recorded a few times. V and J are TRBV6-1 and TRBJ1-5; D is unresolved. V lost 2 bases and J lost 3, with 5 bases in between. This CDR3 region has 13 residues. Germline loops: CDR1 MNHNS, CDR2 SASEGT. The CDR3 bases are TGTGCCAGCAGTGAACTTCTCAATCAGCCCCAGCATTTT. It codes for CASSELLNQPQHF.

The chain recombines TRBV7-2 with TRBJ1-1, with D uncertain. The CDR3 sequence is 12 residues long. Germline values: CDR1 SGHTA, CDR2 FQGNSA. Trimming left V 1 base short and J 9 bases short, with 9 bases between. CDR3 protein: CASSLGHPKAFF. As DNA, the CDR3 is TGTGCCAGCAGCTTAGGGCACCCTAAAGCTTTCTTT. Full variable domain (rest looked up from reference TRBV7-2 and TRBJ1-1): GAGVSQSPSNKVTEKGKDVELRCDPISGHTALYWYRQSLGQGLEFLIYFQGNSAPDKSGLPSDRFSAERTGGSVSTLTIQRTQQEDSAVYLCASSLGHPKAFFGQGTRLTVV.

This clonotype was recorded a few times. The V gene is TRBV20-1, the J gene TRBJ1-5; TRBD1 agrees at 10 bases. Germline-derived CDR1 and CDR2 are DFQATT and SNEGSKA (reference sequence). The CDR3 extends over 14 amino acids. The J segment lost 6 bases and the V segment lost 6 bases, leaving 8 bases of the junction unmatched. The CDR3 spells CSAGQGNVRQPQHF. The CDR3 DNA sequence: TGCAGTGCGGGACAGGGGAACGTCCGTCAGCCCCAGCATTTT.

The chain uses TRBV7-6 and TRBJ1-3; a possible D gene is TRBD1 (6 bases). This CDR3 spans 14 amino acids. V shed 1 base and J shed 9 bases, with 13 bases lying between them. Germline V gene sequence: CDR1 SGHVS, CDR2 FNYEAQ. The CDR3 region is CASSLGGGLSTIYF. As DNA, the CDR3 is TGTGCCAGCAGCTTAGGAGGGGGTTTAAGCACCATATATTTT. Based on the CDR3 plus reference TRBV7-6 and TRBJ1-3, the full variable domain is GAGVSQSPRYKVTKRGQDVALRCDPISGHVSLYWYRQALGQGPEFLTYFNYEAQQDKSGLPNDRFSAERPEGSISTLTIQRTEQRDSAMYRCASSLGGGLSTIYFGEGSWLTVV.

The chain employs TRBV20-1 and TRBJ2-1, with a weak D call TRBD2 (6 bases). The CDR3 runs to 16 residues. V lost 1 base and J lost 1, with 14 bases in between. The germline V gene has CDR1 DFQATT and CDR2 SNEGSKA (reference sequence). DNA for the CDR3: TGCAGTGCTAGAGTAGGAGGGTACTATTCCTACAATGAGCAGTTCTTC. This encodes CSARVGGYYSYNEQFF.

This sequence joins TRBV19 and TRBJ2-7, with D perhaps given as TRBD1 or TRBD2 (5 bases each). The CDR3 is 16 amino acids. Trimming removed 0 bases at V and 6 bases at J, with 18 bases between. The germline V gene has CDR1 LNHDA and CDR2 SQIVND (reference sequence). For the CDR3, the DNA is TGTGCCAGTAGTATAGATCCTCAGAGGACCGGGGCCGAGCAGTACTTC. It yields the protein CASSIDPQRTGAEQYF.

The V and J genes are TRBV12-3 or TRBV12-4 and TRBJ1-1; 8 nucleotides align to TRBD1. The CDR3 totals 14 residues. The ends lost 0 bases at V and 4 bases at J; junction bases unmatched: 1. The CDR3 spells CASSLATGGTEAFF. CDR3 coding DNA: TGTGCCAGCAGTTTAGCCACAGGGGGCACTGAAGCTTTCTTT.

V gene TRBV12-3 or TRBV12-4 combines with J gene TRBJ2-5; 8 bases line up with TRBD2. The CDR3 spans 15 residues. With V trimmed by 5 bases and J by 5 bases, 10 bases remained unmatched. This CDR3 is CASSEPGLGPETQYF. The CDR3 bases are TGTGCCAGCAGTGAACCGGGACTAGGTCCCGAGACCCAGTACTTC.

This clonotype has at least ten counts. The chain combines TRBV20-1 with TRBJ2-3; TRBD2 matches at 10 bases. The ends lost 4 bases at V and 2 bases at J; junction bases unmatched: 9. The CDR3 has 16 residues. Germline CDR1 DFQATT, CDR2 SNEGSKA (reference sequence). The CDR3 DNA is TGCAGTGCTAAGGTTTCGGGACTAGCGTACACAGATACGCAGTATTTT. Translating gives CSAKVSGLAYTDTQYF.

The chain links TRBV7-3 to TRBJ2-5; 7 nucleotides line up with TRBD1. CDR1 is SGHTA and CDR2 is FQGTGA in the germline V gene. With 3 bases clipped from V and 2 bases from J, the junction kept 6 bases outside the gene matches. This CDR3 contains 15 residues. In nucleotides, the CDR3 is TGTGCCAGCAGCTTTGACAGGGCAAAGCAAGAGACCCAGTACTTC. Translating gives CASSFDRAKQETQYF.

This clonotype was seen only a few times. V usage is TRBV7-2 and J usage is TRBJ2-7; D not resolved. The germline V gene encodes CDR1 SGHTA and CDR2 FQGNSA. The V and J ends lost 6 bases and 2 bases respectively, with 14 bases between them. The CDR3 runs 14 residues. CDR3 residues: CASSRNSFTYEQYF. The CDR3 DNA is TGTGCCAGCAGTAGGAATAGCTTCACCTACGAGCAGTACTTC.

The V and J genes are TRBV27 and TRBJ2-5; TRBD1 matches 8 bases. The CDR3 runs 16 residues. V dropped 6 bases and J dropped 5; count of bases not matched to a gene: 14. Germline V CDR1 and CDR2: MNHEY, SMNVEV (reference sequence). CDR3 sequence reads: CASSRTGQGCRETQYF. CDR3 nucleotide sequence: TGTGCCAGCAGCCGAACCGGACAGGGATGCCGGGAGACCCAGTACTTC.

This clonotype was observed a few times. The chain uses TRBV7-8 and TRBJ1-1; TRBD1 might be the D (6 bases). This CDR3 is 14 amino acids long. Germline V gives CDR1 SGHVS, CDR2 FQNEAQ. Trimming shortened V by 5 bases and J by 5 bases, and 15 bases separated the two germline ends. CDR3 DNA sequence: TGTGCCAGCAGCACGAAATGGACAGTGACTGAAGCTTTCTTT. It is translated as CASSTKWTVTEAFF.

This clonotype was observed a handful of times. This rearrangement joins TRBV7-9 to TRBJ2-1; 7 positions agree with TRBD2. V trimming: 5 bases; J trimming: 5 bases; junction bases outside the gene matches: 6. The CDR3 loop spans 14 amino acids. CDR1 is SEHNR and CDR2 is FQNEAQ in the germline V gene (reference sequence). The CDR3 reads CASSPGRGNNEQFF. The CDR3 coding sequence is TGTGCCAGCAGCCCCGGGCGGGGGAACAATGAGCAGTTCTTC.

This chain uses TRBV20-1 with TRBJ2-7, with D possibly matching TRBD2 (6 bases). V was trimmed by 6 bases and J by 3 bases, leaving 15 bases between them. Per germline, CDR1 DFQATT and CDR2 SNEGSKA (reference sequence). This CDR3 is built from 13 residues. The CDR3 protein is CSASRGRNYEQYF. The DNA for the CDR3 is TGCAGTGCAAGCAGAGGGAGGAACTACGAGCAGTACTTC.

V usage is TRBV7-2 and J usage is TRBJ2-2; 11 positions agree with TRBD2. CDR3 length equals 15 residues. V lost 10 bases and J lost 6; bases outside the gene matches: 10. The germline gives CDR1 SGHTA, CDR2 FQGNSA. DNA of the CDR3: TGTGCCACCTTCCCCGGGACTAGCGGTGCCGGGGAGCTGTTTTTT. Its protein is CATFPGTSGAGELFF. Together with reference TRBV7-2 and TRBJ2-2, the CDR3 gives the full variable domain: GAGVSQSPSNKVTEKGKDVELRCDPISGHTALYWYRQSLGQGLEFLIYFQGNSAPDKSGLPSDRFSAERTGGSVSTLTIQRTQQEDSAVYLCATFPGTSGAGELFFGEGSRLTVL.

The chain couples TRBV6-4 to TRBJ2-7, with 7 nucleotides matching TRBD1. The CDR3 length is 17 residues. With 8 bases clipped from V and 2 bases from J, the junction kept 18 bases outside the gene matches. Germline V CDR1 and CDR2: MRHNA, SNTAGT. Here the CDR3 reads CASAPPKGAPPTYEQYF. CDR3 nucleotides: TGTGCCAGCGCTCCCCCGAAGGGGGCCCCCCCAACCTACGAGCAGTACTTC.

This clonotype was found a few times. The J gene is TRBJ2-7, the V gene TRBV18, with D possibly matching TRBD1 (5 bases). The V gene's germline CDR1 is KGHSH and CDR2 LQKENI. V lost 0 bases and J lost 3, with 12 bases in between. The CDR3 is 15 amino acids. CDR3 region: CASSPPSRQLYEQYF. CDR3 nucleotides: TGTGCCAGCTCACCACCGTCGAGACAGCTCTACGAGCAGTACTTC. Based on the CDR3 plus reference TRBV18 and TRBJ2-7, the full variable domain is NAGVMQNPRHLVRRRGQEARLRCSPMKGHSHVYWYRQLPEEGLKFMVYLQKENIIDESGMPKERFSAEFPKEGPSILRIQQVVRGDSAAYFCASSPPSRQLYEQYFGPGTRLTVT.

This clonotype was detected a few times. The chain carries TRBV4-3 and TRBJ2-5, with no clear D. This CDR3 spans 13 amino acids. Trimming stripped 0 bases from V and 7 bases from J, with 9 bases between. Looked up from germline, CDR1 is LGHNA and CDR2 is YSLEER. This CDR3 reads CASSQDDWGTQYF. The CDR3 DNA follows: TGCGCCAGCAGCCAAGACGATTGGGGGACCCAGTACTTC.

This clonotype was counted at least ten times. CDR3 region: CASSYLGDSPLHF. The CDR3 region has the DNA TGTGCCAGCAGTTACCTCGGTGATTCACCCCTCCACTTT. This chain links TRBV6-5 with TRBJ1-6, with D unresolved. CDR3 length equals 13 residues. Germline CDR1 and CDR2: MNHEY and SVGAGI. The V end was cut by 2 bases, the J end by 8 bases, with 7 bases between.

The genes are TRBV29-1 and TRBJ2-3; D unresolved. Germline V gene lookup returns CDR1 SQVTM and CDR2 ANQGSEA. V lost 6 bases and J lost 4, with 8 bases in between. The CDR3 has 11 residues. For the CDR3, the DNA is TGCAGCGTACGGACGTCAGATACGCAGTATTTT. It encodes CSVRTSDTQYF.